Sequencing of this T cell receptor (beta chain) was carried out in a study of cytomegalovirus exposure and HLA in healthy donors. The germline V gene encodes CDR1 SGHNT and CDR2 YENEEA. Between the trimmed V and J ends, which lost 8 bases and 7 bases, there was a span of 21 bases. The CDR3 sequence is 15 residues long. The study, taken as a whole, reports: Overall, under 200 TCR beta chains were annotated as cytomegalovirus-associated. TCR beta V- and J-gene trimming was later associated with a missense DCLRE1C variant.

Both 60 Vbeta primers and 13 Jbeta primers went into the PCR. Methods used by the authors: There were about 80 million unique TCR beta chains by a later count, and about 11 million of them were shared. Clones were read by immunoSEQ multiplex PCR, and TCRdb kept only the in-frame ones, dropping some. V and J calls and clone size are those listed in that table; D and trimming were worked out from the DNA. The sample has some 66,000 clones, roughly 80% seen once. Details on this clone: Its target is not known.

The material sequenced was PBMCs. The receptor's source is a woman younger than 45 in good health and CMV-seronegative. The rearrangement uses TRBV11-3 and TRBJ2-1; D may be TRBD1 (6 bases). CDR3 amino acids: CASRGLGGLGNEQFF. The CDR3 nucleotides read TGTGCCAGCCGCGGCCTAGGGGGTCTAGGGAATGAGCAGTTCTTC.